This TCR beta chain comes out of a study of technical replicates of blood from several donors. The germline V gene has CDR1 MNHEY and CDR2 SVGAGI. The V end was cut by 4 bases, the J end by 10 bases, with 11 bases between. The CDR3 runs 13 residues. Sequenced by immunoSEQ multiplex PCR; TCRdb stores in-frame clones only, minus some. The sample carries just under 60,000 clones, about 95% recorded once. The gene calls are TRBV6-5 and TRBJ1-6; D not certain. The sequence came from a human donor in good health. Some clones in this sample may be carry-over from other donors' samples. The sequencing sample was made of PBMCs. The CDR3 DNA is TGTGCCAGCAGTTCCTTACAACTATCACCCCTCCACTTT. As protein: CASSSLQLSPLHF.